This T cell receptor beta chain comes out of a study of cytomegalovirus exposure and HLA in healthy donors. Everyone who donated was a healthy bone marrow donor. Study-wide results and limits: In a later analysis, productive TCRs from donors in an Asian-associated ancestry cluster reportedly carried fewer N-insertions than the cohort mean. The authors listed approximately 160 TCR beta chains as cytomegalovirus-associated.

Primers included in the PCR were 60 Vbeta and 13 Jbeta primers. Some clones are missing from TCRdb's copy, which holds only in-frame ones; the method was immunoSEQ multiplex PCR. The table shows about 120,000 clones, with around four fifths occurring only once. As regards this clone: Its specificity is not known.

Germline V gives CDR1 SNHLY, CDR2 FYNNEI. The ends were cut back, 7 bases at V and 7 bases at J, with 19 bases in the middle. The CDR3 length is 15 residues. The chain combines TRBV2 with TRBJ1-4, with a tentative D call TRBD1 (5 bases). Sequenced sample: PBMCs. This clonotype originated in a man in his 60s in good health and CMV-seropositive. CDR3 bases: TGTGCCAGCATTGGCGGATTCACAAGGGGTGAAAAACTGTTTTTT. The encoded protein is CASIGGFTRGEKLFF.